The clone carrying this T cell receptor (beta chain) appeared a few times. Its specificity is unknown. This entry comes from a study of T cells in Graves' hyperthyroidism and ophthalmopathy. Study-wide findings and caveats: The model forecast ophthalmopathy, anticipating it by a median around 6.5 months before onset. Most clonotypes that expanded in the thyroid above 0.001 also showed up in blood.

It was uncontrolled infection, other autoimmune disease, pregnancy or lactation that excluded patients. Amplification targeted TCR beta CDR3 regions from RNA transcripts. In the first-round RT-PCR of the TCR CDR3, the HTBI primer set was used. TCRdb fed the multiplex PCR reads into MiXCR, producing one record per CDR3 protein. Of around 100,000 distinct CDR3 sequences in the sample, roughly 47% were seen once. Between the trimmed V and J ends, which lost 2 bases and 13 bases, there was a span of 20 bases. The CDR3 loop spans 15 amino acids. Germline loops: CDR1 PRHDT, CDR2 FYEKMQ (reference sequence).

The clonotype was recovered from a man between 35 and 55 years old with Graves' hyperthyroidism. The sample was blood. The chain uses TRBV13 and TRBJ1-4; D perhaps matches TRBD1 (5 bases). CDR3 protein: CASSLSRDPPRLLFF. In DNA form, the CDR3 reads TGTGCCAGCAGCTTAAGCCGGGACCCCCCCAGGCTACTGTTTTTT.